These T cell receptor beta chains were read from a single sample in a study of beta chain features in type 1 diabetes. The table came from immunoSEQ multiplex PCR; TCRdb's copy has only in-frame clones and leaves some out. The sample shows roughly 450,000 clones, over 10% of them seen only once. The sequencing sample was made of naive CD4+ T cells from blood. The source of these receptors is a woman younger than 30 in good health. Each CDR3 is given with its conserved first and last residue. A D gene is named only where the DNA matches it firmly. Clone size is stated in some rows and not others, as once, few, many or a class when expanded.

CASSLAETQYF TGTGCCAGCAGCTTGGCGGAGACCCAGTACTTC TRBJ2-5 few NA TRBV5-5
CASSWAQLNTEAFF TGTGCCAGCAGTTGGGCACAGCTAAACACTGAAGCTTTCTTT TRBJ1-1 NA NA TRBV6-5
CASSQNRVAETQYF TGCGCCAGCAGTCAGAACAGGGTTGCAGAGACCCAGTACTTC TRBJ2-5 few NA TRBV4-3
CASSQMAGAGNEKLFF TGCGCCAGCAGCCAAATGGCAGGGGCGGGTAATGAAAAACTGTTTTTT TRBJ1-4 NA NA TRBV4-1
CASSSTGALEQFF TGCGCCAGCAGCTCAACGGGGGCCTTGGAGCAGTTCTTC TRBJ2-1 NA NA TRBV5-1
CASSVKGTDTQYF TGTGCCAGCAGCGTAAAAGGCACAGATACGCAGTATTTT TRBJ2-3 NA NA TRBV9
CSVVVVGYYEQYF TGCAGCGTTGTGGTAGTCGGTTACTACGAGCAGTACTTC TRBJ2-7 NA NA TRBV29-1
CASNRSTDTQYF TGTGCCAGTAATAGGTCCACAGATACGCAGTATTTT TRBJ2-3 NA NA TRBV19
CASRDGLNTEAFF TGTGCCAGCAGGGACGGCCTGAACACTGAAGCTTTCTTT TRBJ1-1 NA NA TRBV2
CASSLVDTGELFF TGTGCCAGCAGCTTGGTGGACACCGGGGAGCTGTTTTTT TRBJ2-2 few NA TRBV5-4
CASSPGGVLTDTQYF TGTGCCAGCAGCCCAGGAGGGGTTCTCACAGATACGCAGTATTTT TRBJ2-3 few NA TRBV7-9
CASSQEIGTSSYNEQFF TGCGCCAGCAGCCAAGAGATTGGGACGAGCTCCTACAATGAGCAGTTCTTC TRBJ2-1 NA NA TRBV4-3
CASSQGTANTGELFF TGCGCCAGCAGCCAGGGGACAGCGAACACCGGGGAGCTGTTTTTT TRBJ2-2 NA TRBD1 TRBV4-1
CASKLGATVSAAFF TGTGCCAGCAAGCTAGGAGCGACAGTCTCAGCAGCTTTCTTT TRBJ1-1 NA NA TRBV2
CASSFRGPNTEAFF TGTGCCAGCAGCTTCAGGGGGCCGAACACTGAAGCTTTCTTT TRBJ1-1 NA TRBD1 TRBV7-8
CASSQVQGPHQPQHF TGCGCCAGCAGCCAAGTACAGGGGCCCCATCAGCCCCAGCATTTT TRBJ1-5 NA TRBD1 TRBV4-1
CANRAAISGTSGYEQYF TGCGCCAACCGGGCGGCAATTTCCGGGACTAGCGGCTACGAGCAGTACTTC TRBJ2-7 NA TRBD2 TRBV4-3
CAWSVNSPGELFF TGTGCCTGGAGTGTAAACAGCCCCGGGGAGCTGTTTTTT TRBJ2-2 few NA TRBV30
CASSPPGLAGYNEQFF TGTGCCAGCAGCCCTCCGGGACTAGCAGGCTACAATGAGCAGTTCTTC TRBJ2-1 few TRBD2 TRBV4-2
CAWSNYDYGYTF TGTGCCTGGAGTAATTATGACTATGGCTACACCTTC TRBJ1-2 NA NA TRBV30
CASSLRPAKGIQYF TGTGCCAGCAGCTTGCGTCCGGCAAAGGGCATTCAGTACTTC TRBJ2-4 NA NA TRBV5-4
CASRRYGTQQREKLFF TGTGCCAGCAGACGCTACGGGACACAGCAACGTGAAAAACTGTTTTTT TRBJ1-4 NA NA TRBV28
CASSQGALEETQYF TGTGCCAGCAGCCAAGGGGCTCTAGAGGAGACCCAGTACTTC TRBJ2-5 NA NA TRBV4-2
CASSPSLRVTDTQYF TGTGCCAGCAGCCCCAGCCTACGGGTCACAGATACGCAGTATTTT TRBJ2-3 few NA TRBV14
CASTRLSSGANVLTF TGTGCCAGCACCCGGCTAAGCTCTGGGGCCAACGTCCTGACTTTC TRBJ2-6 few NA TRBV9
CAWTFRSGARTEAFF TGTGCCTGGACCTTCCGCTCGGGGGCAAGGACTGAAGCTTTCTTT TRBJ1-1 few NA TRBV30
CASRGAGRSHF TGTGCCAGCAGAGGAGCCGGTAGGTCCCACTTT TRBJ1-6 few NA TRBV27
CASGTSRDSYNEQFF TGTGCTAGTGGTACGTCCCGGGACTCCTACAATGAGCAGTTCTTC TRBJ2-1 NA NA TRBV12-5
CASSQEALNTGELFF TGCGCCAGCAGCCAAGAGGCACTGAACACCGGGGAGCTGTTTTTT TRBJ2-2 few NA TRBV4-3